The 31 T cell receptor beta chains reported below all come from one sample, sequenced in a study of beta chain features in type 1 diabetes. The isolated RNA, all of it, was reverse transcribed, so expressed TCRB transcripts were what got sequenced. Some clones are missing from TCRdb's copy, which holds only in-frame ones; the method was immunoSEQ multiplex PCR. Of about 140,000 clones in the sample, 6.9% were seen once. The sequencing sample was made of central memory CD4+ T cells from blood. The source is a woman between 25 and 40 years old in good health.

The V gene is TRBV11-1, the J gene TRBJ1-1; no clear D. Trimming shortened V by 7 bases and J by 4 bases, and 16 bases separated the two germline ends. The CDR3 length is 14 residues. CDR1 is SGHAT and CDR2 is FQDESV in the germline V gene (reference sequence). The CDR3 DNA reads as TGTGCCAGCACCTCAGGCGTGGCGAGCACTGAAGCTTTCTTT. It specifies CASTSGVASTEAFF.

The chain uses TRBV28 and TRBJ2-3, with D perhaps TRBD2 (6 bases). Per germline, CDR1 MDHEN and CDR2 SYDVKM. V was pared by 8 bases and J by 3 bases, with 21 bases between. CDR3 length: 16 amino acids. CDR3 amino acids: CASEVGGGIRTDTQYF. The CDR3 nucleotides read TGTGCCAGCGAGGTGGGTGGAGGGATCAGGACAGATACGCAGTATTTT.

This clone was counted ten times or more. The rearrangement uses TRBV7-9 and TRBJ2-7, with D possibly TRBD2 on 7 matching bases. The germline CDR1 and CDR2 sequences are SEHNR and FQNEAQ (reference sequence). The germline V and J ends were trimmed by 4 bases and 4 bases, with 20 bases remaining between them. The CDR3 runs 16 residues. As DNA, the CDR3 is TGTGCCAGCAGCTCAACAGAGGGGGGGTTGAGGTACGAGCAGTACTTC. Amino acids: CASSSTEGGLRYEQYF.

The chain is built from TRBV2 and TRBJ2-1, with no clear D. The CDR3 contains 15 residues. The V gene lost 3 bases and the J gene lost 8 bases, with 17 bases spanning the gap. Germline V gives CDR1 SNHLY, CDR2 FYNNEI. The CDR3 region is CASSESLPRSYEQFF. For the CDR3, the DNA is TGTGCCAGCAGTGAGTCCCTCCCTAGAAGTTATGAGCAGTTCTTC.

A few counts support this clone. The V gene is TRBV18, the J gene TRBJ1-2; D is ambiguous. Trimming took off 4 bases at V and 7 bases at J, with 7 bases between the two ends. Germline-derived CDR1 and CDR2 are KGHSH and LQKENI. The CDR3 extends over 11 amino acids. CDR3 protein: CASSQTSGYTF. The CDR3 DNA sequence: TGTGCCAGCTCACAAACGAGTGGCTACACCTTC.

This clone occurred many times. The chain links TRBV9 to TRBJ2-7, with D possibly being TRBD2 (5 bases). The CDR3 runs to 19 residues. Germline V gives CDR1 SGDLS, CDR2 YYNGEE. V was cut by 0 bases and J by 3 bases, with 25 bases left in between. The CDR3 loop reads CASSVEGSLRSTPGYEQYF. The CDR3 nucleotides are TGTGCCAGCAGCGTAGAAGGGAGCTTGAGGTCGACCCCAGGCTACGAGCAGTACTTC.

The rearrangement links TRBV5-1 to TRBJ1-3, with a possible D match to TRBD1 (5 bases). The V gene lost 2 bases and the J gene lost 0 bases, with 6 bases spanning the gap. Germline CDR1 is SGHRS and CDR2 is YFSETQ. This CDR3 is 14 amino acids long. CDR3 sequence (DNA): TGCGCCAGCAGCTTACAGGTCTCTGGAAACACCATATATTTT. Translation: CASSLQVSGNTIYF.

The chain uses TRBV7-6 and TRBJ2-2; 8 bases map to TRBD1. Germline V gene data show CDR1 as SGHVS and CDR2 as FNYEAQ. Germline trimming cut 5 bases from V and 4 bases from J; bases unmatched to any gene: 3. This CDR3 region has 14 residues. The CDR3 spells CASSRTGSTGELFF. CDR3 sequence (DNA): TGTGCCAGCAGCCGGACAGGGAGCACCGGGGAGCTGTTTTTT.

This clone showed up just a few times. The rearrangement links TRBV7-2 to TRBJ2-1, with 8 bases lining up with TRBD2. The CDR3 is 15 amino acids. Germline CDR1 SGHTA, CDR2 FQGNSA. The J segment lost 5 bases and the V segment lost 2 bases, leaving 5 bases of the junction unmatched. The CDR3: CASSLMSGRNNEQFF. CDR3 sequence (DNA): TGTGCCAGCAGCTTAATGAGCGGGAGAAACAATGAGCAGTTCTTC.

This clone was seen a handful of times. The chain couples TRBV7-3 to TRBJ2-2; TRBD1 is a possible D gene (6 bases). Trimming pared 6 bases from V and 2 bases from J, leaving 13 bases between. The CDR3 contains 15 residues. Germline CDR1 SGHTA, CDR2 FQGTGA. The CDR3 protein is CASSSTGVNTGELFF. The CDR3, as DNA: TGTGCCAGCAGTTCGACAGGCGTCAACACCGGGGAGCTGTTTTTT.

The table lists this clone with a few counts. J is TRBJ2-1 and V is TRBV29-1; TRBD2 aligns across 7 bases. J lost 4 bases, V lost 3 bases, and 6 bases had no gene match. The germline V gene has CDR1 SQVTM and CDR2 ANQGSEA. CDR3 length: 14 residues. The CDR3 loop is CSVESQRGYNEQFF. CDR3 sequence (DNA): TGCAGCGTTGAGTCCCAGCGGGGATACAATGAGCAGTTCTTC.

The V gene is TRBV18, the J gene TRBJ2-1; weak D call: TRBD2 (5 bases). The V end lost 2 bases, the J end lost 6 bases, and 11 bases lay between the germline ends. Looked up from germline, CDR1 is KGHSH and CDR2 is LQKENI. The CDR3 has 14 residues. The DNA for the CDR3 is TGTGCCAGCTCACCATCCCGGGATGGCAATGAGCAGTTCTTC. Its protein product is CASSPSRDGNEQFF.

Written as DNA, the CDR3 is TGTGCTAGTGGACAGGGACAGCCACTCACCGGGGAGCTGTTTTTT. Translation gives CASGQGQPLTGELFF. The chain joins TRBV12-5 to TRBJ2-2, with 7 bases aligning to TRBD1. Germline V lookup: CDR1 LGHNT, CDR2 FRNRAP. V was clipped by 6 bases and J by 4 bases; unmatched bases: 8. The CDR3 length is 15 residues.

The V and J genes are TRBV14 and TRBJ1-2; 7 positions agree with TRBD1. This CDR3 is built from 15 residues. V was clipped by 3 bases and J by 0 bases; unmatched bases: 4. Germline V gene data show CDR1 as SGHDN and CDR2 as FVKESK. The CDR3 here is CASSQRQGANYGYTF. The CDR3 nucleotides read TGTGCCAGCAGCCAGCGACAGGGTGCTAACTATGGCTACACCTTC.

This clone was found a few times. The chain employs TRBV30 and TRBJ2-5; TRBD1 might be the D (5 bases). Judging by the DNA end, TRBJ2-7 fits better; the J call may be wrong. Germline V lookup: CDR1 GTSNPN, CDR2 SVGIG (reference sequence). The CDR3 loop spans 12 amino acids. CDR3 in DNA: TGTGCCTGGAACCAGGGAACCTACGAGCAGTACTTC. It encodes CAWNQGTYEQYF.

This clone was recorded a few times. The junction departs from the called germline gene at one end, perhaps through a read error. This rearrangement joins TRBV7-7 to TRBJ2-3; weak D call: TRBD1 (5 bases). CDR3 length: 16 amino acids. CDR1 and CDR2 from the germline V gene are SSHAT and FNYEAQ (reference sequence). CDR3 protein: CASSPRAGHNTDTQYF. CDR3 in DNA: TGTGCTAGCAGCCCCCGGGCAGGGCATAACACAGATACGCAGTATTTT.

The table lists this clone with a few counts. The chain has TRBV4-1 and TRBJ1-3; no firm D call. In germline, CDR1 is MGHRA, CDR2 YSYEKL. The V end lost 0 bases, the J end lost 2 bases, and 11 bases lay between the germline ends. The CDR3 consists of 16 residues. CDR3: CASSQDSQITGNTIYF. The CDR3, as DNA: TGCGCCAGCAGCCAAGATTCGCAGATTACTGGAAACACCATATATTTT.

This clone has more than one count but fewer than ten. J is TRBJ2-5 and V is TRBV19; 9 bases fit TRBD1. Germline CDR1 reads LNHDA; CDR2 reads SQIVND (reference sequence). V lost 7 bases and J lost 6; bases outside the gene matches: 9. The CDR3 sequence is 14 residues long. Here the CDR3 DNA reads TGTGCCAGTAAACCCCGGGACAGGGCTCAGACCCAGTACTTC. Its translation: CASKPRDRAQTQYF. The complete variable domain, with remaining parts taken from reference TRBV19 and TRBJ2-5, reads DGGITQSPKYLFRKEGQNVTLSCEQNLNHDAMYWYRQDPGQGLRLIYYSQIVNDFQKGDIAEGYSVSREKKESFPLTVTSAQKNPTAFYLCASKPRDRAQTQYFGPGTRLLVL.

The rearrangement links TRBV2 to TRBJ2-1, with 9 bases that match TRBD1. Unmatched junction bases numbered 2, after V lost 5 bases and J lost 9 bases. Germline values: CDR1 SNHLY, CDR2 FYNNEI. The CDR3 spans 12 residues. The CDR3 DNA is TGTGCCAGCAGTATACAGGGGGCTGAGCAGTTCTTC. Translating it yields CASSIQGAEQFF.

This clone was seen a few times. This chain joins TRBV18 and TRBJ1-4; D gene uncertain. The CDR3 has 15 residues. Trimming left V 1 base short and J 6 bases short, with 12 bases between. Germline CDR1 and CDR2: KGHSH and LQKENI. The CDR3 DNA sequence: TGTGCCAGCTCACCACTGACCGGGAATGATGAAAAACTGTTTTTT. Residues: CASSPLTGNDEKLFF.

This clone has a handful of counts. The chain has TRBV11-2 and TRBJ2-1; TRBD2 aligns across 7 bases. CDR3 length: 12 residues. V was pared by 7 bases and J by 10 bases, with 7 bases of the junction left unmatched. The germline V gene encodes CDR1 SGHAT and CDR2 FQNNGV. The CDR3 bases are TGTGCCAGCAAAGGCGGGGGTGGCGAGCAGTTCTTC. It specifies CASKGGGGEQFF. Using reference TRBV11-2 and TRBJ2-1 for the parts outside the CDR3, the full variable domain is EAGVAQSPRYKIIEKRQSVAFWCNPISGHATLYWYQQILGQGPKLLIQFQNNGVVDDSQLPKDRFSAERLKGVDSTLKIQPAKLEDSAVYLCASKGGGGEQFFGPGTRLTVL.

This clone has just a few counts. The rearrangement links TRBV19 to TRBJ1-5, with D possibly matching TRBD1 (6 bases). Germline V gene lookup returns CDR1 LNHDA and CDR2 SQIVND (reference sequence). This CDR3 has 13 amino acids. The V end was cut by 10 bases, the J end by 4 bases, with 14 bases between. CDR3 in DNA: TGTGCCACCCAGGACAGAGGTAATCAGCCCCAGCATTTT. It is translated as CATQDRGNQPQHF.

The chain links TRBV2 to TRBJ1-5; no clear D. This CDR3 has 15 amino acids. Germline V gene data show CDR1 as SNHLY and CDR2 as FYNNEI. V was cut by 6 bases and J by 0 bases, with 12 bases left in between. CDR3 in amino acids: CASSPGLNSNQPQHF. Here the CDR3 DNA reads TGTGCCAGCAGCCCCGGACTGAATAGCAATCAGCCCCAGCATTTT.

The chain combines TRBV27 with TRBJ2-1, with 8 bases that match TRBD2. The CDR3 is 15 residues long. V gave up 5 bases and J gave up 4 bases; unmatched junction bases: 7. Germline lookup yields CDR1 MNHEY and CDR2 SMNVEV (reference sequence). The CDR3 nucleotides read TGTGCCAGCAGTCGCAGCGGGAGTAGATACAATGAGCAGTTCTTC. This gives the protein CASSRSGSRYNEQFF.

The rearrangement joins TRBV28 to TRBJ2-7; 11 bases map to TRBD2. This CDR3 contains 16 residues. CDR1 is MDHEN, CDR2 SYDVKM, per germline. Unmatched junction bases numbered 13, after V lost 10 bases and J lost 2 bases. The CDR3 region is CATAGSGRAKAYEQYF. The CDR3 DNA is TGTGCCACCGCGGGTAGCGGGAGGGCCAAGGCCTACGAGCAGTACTTC.

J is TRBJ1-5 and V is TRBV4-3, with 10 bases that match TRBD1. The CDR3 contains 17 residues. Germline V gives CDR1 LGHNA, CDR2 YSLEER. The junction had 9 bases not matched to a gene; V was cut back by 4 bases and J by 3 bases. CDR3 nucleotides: TGCGCCAGCAGCCCAAGGAAGGGACAGGGGTCCAATCAGCCCCAGCATTTT. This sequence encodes CASSPRKGQGSNQPQHF.

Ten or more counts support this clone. The CDR3 coding sequence is TGTGCCAGCAGCGAAGGACAGGTTGTACAGCCCCAGCATTTT. Amino acids: CASSEGQVVQPQHF. The chain has TRBV7-2 and TRBJ1-5; TRBD1 aligns across 7 bases. V lost 5 bases to trimming and J lost 7 bases; unmatched junction nucleotides: 8. The V gene's germline CDR1 is SGHTA and CDR2 FQGNSA. CDR3 length: 14 residues.

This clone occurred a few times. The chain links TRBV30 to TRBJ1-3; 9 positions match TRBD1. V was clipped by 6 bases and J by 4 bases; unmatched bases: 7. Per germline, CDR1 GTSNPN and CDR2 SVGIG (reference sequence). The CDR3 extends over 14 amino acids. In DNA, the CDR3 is TGTGCCTGTAGAACAGGGGGCAGCGGAAACACCATATATTTT. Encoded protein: CACRTGGSGNTIYF.

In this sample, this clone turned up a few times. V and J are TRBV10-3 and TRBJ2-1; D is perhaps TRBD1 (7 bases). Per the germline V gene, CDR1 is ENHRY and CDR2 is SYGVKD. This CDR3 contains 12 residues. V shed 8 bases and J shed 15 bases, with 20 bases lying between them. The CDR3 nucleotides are TGTGCCATCGGGCCAGGGGGGTTCCTTGGGTTCTTC. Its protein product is CAIGPGGFLGFF.

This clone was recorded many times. The CDR3 DNA reads as TGTGCCAGCAGAATAGCCCTCGAGCAGTACTTC. Encoded protein: CASRIALEQYF. The J gene is TRBJ2-7, the V gene TRBV7-2; D unclear. CDR1 is SGHTA, CDR2 FQGNSA, per germline. This CDR3 is built from 11 residues. Trimming took off 6 bases at V and 6 bases at J, with 9 bases between the two ends. The full variable domain, rest sourced from reference TRBV7-2 and TRBJ2-7, is GAGVSQSPSNKVTEKGKDVELRCDPISGHTALYWYRQSLGQGLEFLIYFQGNSAPDKSGLPSDRFSAERTGGSVSTLTIQRTQQEDSAVYLCASRIALEQYFGPGTRLTVT.

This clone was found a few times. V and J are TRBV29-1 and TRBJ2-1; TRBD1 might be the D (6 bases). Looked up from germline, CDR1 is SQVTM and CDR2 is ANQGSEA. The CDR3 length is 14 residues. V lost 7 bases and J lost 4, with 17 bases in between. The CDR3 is CSARTAREYNEQFF. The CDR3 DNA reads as TGCAGCGCCCGGACAGCAAGGGAATACAATGAGCAGTTCTTC.